A selection of T cell receptor beta chains follows, all from one sample in a study of beta chain features in type 1 diabetes. The protocol was immunoSEQ multiplex PCR, while the TCRdb copy is restricted to in-frame clones and leaves out a portion. The sample comprises 500,000 to 850,000 clones, over 12% of which are singletons, and 0.035% to 0.04% rests with the top ten. The sample comprised naive CD4+ T cells from blood. The source is a young man with type 1 diabetes. Both conserved end residues are part of each CDR3. The order of the fields is clone size, J gene, V gene, D gene, CDR3 protein, CDR3 DNA. D genes are given only for firm matches. Some rows have no size entry. The others give once, few or many, or a class for an expanded clone.

- | TRBJ2-3 | TRBV4-3 | TRBD2 | CASSHPGLGLAGTDTQYF | TGCGCCAGCAGCCACCCAGGACTGGGACTAGCGGGAACAGATACGCAGTATTTT
few | TRBJ2-3 | TRBV10-3 | - | CAIASGSGTDTQYF | TGTGCCATCGCATCAGGGTCGGGCACAGATACGCAGTATTTT
- | TRBJ2-1 | TRBV5-6 | - | CASSFTASSYNEQFF | TGTGCCAGCAGCTTTACAGCAAGCTCCTACAATGAGCAGTTCTTC
- | TRBJ2-2 | TRBV19 | - | CASSIEPQDTGELFF | TGTGCCAGTAGTATAGAGCCACAGGACACCGGGGAGCTGTTTTTT
- | TRBJ2-3 | TRBV4-3 | - | CASSSRTRTDTQYF | TGCGCCAGCAGCTCCCGGACTCGCACAGATACGCAGTATTTT
few | TRBJ1-4 | TRBV6-1 | - | CASSEAKGIDEKLFF | TGTGCCAGCAGTGAAGCCAAGGGTATAGATGAAAAACTGTTTTTT
- | TRBJ2-2 | TRBV7-9 | - | CASSLSRNTGELFF | TGTGCCAGCAGCTTATCCAGGAACACCGGGGAGCTGTTTTTT
few | TRBJ2-2 | TRBV14 | - | CASSQDGAGELFF | TGTGCCAGCAGCCAAGATGGGGCCGGGGAGCTGTTTTTT
- | TRBJ2-3 | TRBV30 | - | CAGLGLSVTDTQYF | TGTGCCGGGCTGGGGCTTTCGGTCACAGATACGCAGTATTTT
few | TRBJ1-1 | TRBV15 | - | CATSRDRGNTEAFF | TGTGCCACCAGCAGAGATCGGGGGAACACTGAAGCTTTCTTT
few | TRBJ2-2 | TRBV7-8 | - | CASSLWLQNTGELFF | TGTGCCAGCAGCTTATGGTTACAAAACACCGGGGAGCTGTTTTTT
- | TRBJ2-7 | TRBV6-5 | - | CASSDLDHYEQYF | TGTGCCAGCAGTGATCTGGACCACTACGAGCAGTACTTC
- | TRBJ2-1 | TRBV30 | - | CAWETGGAYNEQFF | TGTGCCTGGGAAACAGGGGGGGCCTACAATGAGCAGTTCTTC
- | TRBJ2-1 | TRBV18 | TRBD2 | CASSPAGTSGVSYNEQFF | TGTGCCAGCTCACCAGCCGGGACTAGCGGGGTCTCCTACAATGAGCAGTTCTTC
- | TRBJ2-5 | TRBV4-1 | TRBD2 | CASSRSLAGVEETQYF | TGCGCCAGCAGCCGCAGCCTAGCGGGAGTCGAAGAGACCCAGTACTTC
few | TRBJ2-3 | TRBV10-3 | - | CAISPQRGASWADTQYF | TGTGCCATCAGCCCCCAGAGGGGGGCATCGTGGGCAGATACGCAGTATTTT
- | TRBJ1-1 | TRBV30 | - | CAWTSRQGNTEAFF | TGTGCCTGGACTAGCCGCCAGGGAAACACTGAAGCTTTCTTT
- | TRBJ2-7 | TRBV6-5 | - | CASSYSSPQMDEQYF | TGTGCCAGCAGTTACTCGAGTCCCCAAATGGACGAGCAGTACTTC
- | TRBJ2-1 | TRBV6-5 | - | CASVGGMNYNEQFF | TGTGCCAGCGTCGGCGGGATGAACTACAATGAGCAGTTCTTC
- | TRBJ2-5 | TRBV11-1 | TRBD2 | CASSLTSGWQETQYF | TGTGCCAGCAGCTTGACTAGCGGATGGCAAGAGACCCAGTACTTC
few | TRBJ2-3 | TRBV7-2 | TRBD2 | CASSKERLAGTSEQYF | TGTGCCAGCAGCAAAGAAAGACTAGCGGGAACGAGTGAGCAGTATTTT
- | TRBJ1-6 | TRBV7-2 | - | CASNPSGRGRTPLHF | TGTGCCAGCAACCCTTCTGGCCGGGGTCGTACACCCCTCCACTTT
few | TRBJ2-1 | TRBV19 | TRBD1 | CASQGDREFF | TGTGCATCACAGGGAGACAGGGAGTTCTTC
- | TRBJ1-5 | TRBV7-9 | - | CASSLGVGGQPQHF | TGTGCCAGCAGCTTAGGGGTGGGAGGTCAGCCCCAGCATTTT
- | TRBJ2-7 | TRBV19 | TRBD1 | CASSSSRDSYEQYF | TGTGCCAGTAGTTCGTCCCGGGACAGCTACGAGCAGTACTTC
- | TRBJ2-3 | TRBV27 | TRBD1 | CAARATGGNTDTQYF | TGTGCCGCTCGGGCCACAGGGGGCAACACAGATACGCAGTATTTT
- | TRBJ2-1 | TRBV7-2 | - | CASSLQVNNNEQFF | TGTGCCAGCAGCTTGCAGGTTAATAACAATGAGCAGTTCTTC
few | TRBJ2-7 | TRBV4-2 | TRBD2 | CASSRAPGLGARDEQYF | TGTGCCAGCAGCCGGGCGCCGGGACTAGGGGCCCGAGACGAGCAGTACTTC
- | TRBJ1-4 | TRBV19 | - | CASSPRKGPHEKLFF | TGTGCCAGTAGTCCAAGGAAAGGGCCACATGAAAAACTGTTTTTT
few | TRBJ1-1 | TRBV5-1 | - | CASSPWGTNTEAFF | TGCGCCAGCAGCCCATGGGGAACGAACACTGAAGCTTTCTTT
- | TRBJ2-3 | TRBV18 | - | CASSPSELPDTQYF | TGTGCCAGCTCACCCTCGGAGCTCCCAGATACGCAGTATTTT
few | TRBJ2-5 | TRBV7-2 | TRBD2 | CASSLGGGQETQYF | TGTGCCAGCAGCTTAGGGGGGGGACAAGAGACCCAGTACTTC
few | TRBJ2-2 | TRBV5-7 | - | CASSLAGAGNTGELFF | TGTGCCAGCAGCTTGGCCGGGGCAGGGAACACCGGGGAGCTGTTTTTT
- | TRBJ2-2 | TRBV18 | - | CASSPGGWNTGELFF | TGTGCCAGCTCACCCGGGGGTTGGAACACCGGGGAGCTGTTTTTT
few | TRBJ2-5 | TRBV7-9 | - | CASSYTREERRETQYF | TGTGCCAGCAGTTATACCAGGGAAGAGCGCCGGGAGACCCAGTACTTC
- | TRBJ2-1 | TRBV5-1 | - | CASSPGPASYNEQFF | TGCGCCAGCAGCCCGGGACCCGCCTCCTACAATGAGCAGTTCTTC
- | TRBJ1-2 | TRBV4-1 | - | CASSEGTVHGYTF | TGCGCCAGCAGCGAAGGAACAGTGCATGGCTACACCTTC
few | TRBJ2-1 | TRBV2 | TRBD2 | CASSELLAGVNEQFF | TGTGCCAGCAGTGAACTACTAGCGGGAGTAAATGAGCAGTTCTTC
few | TRBJ2-5 | TRBV7-2 | - | CASSLWSGKETQYF | TGTGCCAGCAGCTTATGGAGCGGAAAAGAGACCCAGTACTTC
- | TRBJ2-1 | TRBV7-9 | TRBD1 | CASSLAAGTGGYNEQFF | TGTGCCAGCAGCTTAGCCGCCGGGACAGGGGGATACAATGAGCAGTTCTTC
few | TRBJ2-4 | TRBV7-9 | - | CASKPHGARDIQYF | TGTGCCAGCAAGCCTCATGGGGCGAGGGACATTCAGTACTTC
few | TRBJ2-5 | TRBV11-2 | - | CASSQGRETQYF | TGTGCCAGCAGCCAGGGTCGGGAGACCCAGTACTTC
many | TRBJ1-4 | TRBV7-9 | - | CASSLDEKLFF | TGTGCCAGCAGCTTAGATGAAAAACTGTTTTTT
- | TRBJ2-7 | TRBV7-2 | TRBD1 | CASSTGQGGGYEQYF | TGTGCCAGCAGCACCGGACAGGGCGGTGGGTACGAGCAGTACTTC
- | TRBJ2-3 | TRBV6-5 | TRBD1 | CASSYGTGSDTQYF | TGTGCCAGCAGTTACGGGACAGGGTCAGATACGCAGTATTTT
- | TRBJ1-3 | TRBV30 | - | CAWSTGNTIYF | TGTGCCTGGAGTACTGGAAACACCATATATTTT